This TCR beta chain was identified during a study of shared T cell receptors in the human thymus. Assay used: immunoSEQ multiplex PCR; TCRdb lists only in-frame clones, some missing. The sample has 550,000 to 800,000 clones, over 75% seen once. This clone turned up a few times. The CDR3 is made up of 17 amino acids. The ends lost 2 bases at V and 6 bases at J; junction bases unmatched: 9. Germline V gives CDR1 MDHEN, CDR2 SYDVKM. This sample also appeared in a second study, on human thymus T cells. That report adds: Both thymic and peripheral blood repertoires showed apparently biased V and J usage. Unrelated individuals reportedly shared highly overlapping thymic TCR repertoires.

The receptor was isolated from a girl under three years old with a congenital heart defect. The sequenced sample was thymocytes. The J gene is TRBJ1-4, the V gene TRBV28; 10 bases are shared with TRBD1. The CDR3 loop is CASSLAGQGGGYEKLFF. In DNA, the CDR3 is TGTGCCAGCAGTTTAGCCGGACAGGGGGGTGGATATGAAAAACTGTTTTTT.